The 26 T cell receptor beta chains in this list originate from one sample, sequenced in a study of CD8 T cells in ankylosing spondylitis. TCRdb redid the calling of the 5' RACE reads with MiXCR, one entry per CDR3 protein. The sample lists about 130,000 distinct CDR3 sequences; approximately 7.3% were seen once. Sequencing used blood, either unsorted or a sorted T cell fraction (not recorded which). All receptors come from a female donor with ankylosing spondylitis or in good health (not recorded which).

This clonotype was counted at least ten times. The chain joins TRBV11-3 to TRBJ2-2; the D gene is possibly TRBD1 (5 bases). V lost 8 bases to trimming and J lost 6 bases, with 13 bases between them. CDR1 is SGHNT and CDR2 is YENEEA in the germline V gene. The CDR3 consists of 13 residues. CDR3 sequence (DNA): TGTGCCAGCTCCGCAGGGTGGGCCGGGGAGCTGTTTTTT. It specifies CASSAGWAGELFF.

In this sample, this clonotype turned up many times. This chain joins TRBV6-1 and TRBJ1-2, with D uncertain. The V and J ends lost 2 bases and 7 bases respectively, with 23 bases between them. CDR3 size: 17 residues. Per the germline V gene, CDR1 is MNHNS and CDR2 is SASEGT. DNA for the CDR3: TGTGCCAGCAGTGAATTATTTCGGCAGTCTCGTCTCTCTGGCTACACCTTC. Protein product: CASSELFRQSRLSGYTF.

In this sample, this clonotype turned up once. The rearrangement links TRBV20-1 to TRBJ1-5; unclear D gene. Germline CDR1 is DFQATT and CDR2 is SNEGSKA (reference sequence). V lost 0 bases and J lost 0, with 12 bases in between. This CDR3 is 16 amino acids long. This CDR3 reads CSARDEAANSNQPQHF. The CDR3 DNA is TGCAGTGCTAGAGATGAGGCGGCTAATAGCAATCAGCCCCAGCATTTT.

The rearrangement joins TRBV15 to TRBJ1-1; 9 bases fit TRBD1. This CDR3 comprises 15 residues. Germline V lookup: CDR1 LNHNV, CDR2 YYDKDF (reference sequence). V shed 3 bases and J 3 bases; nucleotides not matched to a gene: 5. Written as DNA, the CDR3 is TGTGCCACCAGCAGGACACAGGGGGCGGACACTGAAGCTTTCTTT. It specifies CATSRTQGADTEAFF.

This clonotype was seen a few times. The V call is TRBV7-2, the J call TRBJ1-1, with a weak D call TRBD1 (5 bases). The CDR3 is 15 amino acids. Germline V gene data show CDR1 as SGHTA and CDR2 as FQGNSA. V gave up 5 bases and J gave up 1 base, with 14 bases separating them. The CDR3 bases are TGTGCCAGCAGCCGCAGGTACGGGGGGAACACTGAAGCTTTCTTT. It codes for CASSRRYGGNTEAFF.

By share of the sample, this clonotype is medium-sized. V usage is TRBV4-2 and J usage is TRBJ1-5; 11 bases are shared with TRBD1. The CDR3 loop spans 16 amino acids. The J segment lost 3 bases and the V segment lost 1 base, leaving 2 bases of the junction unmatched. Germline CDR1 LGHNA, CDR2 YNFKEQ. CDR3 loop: CASSQGGQGDNQPQHF. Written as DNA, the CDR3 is TGTGCCAGCAGCCAAGGGGGACAGGGGGACAATCAGCCCCAGCATTTT.

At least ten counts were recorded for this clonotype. CDR3 amino acids: CSATLRGRDEKLFF. DNA for the CDR3: TGCAGTGCTACCCTTCGGGGTAGGGATGAAAAACTGTTTTTT. The J gene is TRBJ1-4, the V gene TRBV20-1; D gene ambiguous. The V gene's germline CDR1 is DFQATT and CDR2 SNEGSKA (reference sequence). The CDR3 is 14 amino acids. Trimming pared 4 bases from V and 6 bases from J, leaving 15 bases between.

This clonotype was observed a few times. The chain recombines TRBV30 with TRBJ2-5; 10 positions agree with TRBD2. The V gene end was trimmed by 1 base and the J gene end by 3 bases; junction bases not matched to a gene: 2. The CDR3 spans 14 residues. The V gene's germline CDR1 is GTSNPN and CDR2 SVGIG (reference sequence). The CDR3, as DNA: TGTGCCTGGAGTGCCAGCGGGGGGGAAGAGACCCAGTACTTC. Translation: CAWSASGGEETQYF.

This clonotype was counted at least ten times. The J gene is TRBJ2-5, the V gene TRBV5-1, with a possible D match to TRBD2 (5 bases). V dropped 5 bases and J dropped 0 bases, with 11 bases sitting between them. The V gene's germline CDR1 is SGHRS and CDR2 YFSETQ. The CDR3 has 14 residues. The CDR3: CASRLLGDQETQYF. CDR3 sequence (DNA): TGCGCCAGCAGATTACTAGGAGACCAAGAGACCCAGTACTTC.

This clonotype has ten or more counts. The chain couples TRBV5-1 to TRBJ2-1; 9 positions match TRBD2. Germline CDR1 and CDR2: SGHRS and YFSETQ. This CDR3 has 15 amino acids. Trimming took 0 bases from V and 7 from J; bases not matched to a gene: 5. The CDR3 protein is CASSLEAGGLNEQFF. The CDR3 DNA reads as TGCGCCAGCAGCTTGGAGGCGGGGGGGCTGAATGAGCAGTTCTTC.

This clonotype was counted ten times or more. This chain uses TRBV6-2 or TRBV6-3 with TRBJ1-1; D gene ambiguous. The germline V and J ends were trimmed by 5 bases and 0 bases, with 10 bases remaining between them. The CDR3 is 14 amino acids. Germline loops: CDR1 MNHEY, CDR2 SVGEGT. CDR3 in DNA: TGTGCCAGCAGTCAGTCGCAGATGAACACTGAAGCTTTCTTT. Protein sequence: CASSQSQMNTEAFF.

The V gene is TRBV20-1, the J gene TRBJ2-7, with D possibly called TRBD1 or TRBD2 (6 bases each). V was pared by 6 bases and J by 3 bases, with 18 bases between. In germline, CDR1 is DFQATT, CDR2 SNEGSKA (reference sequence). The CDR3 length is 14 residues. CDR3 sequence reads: CSAGGTTGLYEQYF. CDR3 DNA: TGCAGTGCCGGCGGGACAACTGGTCTCTACGAGCAGTACTTC.

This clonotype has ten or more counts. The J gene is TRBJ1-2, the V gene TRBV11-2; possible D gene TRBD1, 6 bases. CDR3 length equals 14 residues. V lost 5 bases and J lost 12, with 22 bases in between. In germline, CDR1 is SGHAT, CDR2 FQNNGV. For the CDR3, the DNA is TGTGCCAGCAGCAAACGACAGTTCCGGAAGGGGGACACCTTC. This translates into CASSKRQFRKGDTF.

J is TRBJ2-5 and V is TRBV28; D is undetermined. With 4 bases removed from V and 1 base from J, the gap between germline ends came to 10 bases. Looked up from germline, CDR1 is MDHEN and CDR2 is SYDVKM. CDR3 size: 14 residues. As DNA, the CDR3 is TGTGCCAGCAGTTATAGCACAGTCCAAGAGACCCAGTACTTC. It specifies CASSYSTVQETQYF. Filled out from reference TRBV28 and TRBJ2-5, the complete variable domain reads DVKVTQSSRYLVKRTGEKVFLECVQDMDHENMFWYRQDPGLGLRLIYFSYDVKMKEKGDIPEGYSVSREKKERFSLILESASTNQTSMYLCASSYSTVQETQYFGPGTRLLVL.

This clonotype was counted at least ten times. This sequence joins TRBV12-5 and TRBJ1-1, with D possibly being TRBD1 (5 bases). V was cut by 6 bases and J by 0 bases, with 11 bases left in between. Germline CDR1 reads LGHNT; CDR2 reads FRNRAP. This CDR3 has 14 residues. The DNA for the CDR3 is TGTGCTAGTGGCCCGGGACTCATGAACACTGAAGCTTTCTTT. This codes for CASGPGLMNTEAFF.

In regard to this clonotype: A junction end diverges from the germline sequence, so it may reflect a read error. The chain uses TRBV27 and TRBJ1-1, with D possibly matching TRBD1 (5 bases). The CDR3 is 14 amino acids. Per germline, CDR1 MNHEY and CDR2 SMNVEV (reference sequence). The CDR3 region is CANSFWGGNTEAFF. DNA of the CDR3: TGTGCCAACAGTTTTTGGGGCGGGAACACTGAAGCTTTCTTT.

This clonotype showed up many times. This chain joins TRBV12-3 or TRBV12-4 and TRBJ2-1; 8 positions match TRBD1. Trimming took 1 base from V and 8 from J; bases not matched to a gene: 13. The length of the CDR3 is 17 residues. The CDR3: CASSLDLTGGWGDEQFF. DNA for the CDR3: TGTGCCAGCAGTTTAGACCTAACAGGGGGTTGGGGTGATGAGCAGTTCTTC.

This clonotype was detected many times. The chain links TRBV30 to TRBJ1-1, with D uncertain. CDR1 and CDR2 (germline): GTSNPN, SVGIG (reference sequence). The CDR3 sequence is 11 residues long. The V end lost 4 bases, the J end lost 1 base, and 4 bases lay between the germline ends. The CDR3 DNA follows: TGTGCCTGGAATTGGAACACTGAAGCTTTCTTT. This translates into CAWNWNTEAFF.

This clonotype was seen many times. CDR3 nucleotide sequence: TGTGCCAGCAATTTTAGGACAGGGGCGTATGAAGCTTTCTTT. Translating it yields CASNFRTGAYEAFF. The chain carries TRBV12-3 or TRBV12-4 and TRBJ1-1; 9 bases line up with TRBD1. V dropped 7 bases and J dropped 7; count of bases not matched to a gene: 10. CDR3 length: 14 residues.

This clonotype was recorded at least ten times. The CDR3 here is CASRSPGGQGLYNSPLHF. For the CDR3, the DNA is TGTGCCAGCAGATCACCTGGCGGACAGGGGCTCTATAATTCACCCCTCCACTTT. The chain carries TRBV28 and TRBJ1-6; TRBD1 matches at 9 bases. Trimming at V came to 6 bases and at J to 3 bases, leaving 12 bases not matched to a gene. Germline V gene sequence: CDR1 MDHEN, CDR2 SYDVKM. The CDR3 runs to 18 residues.

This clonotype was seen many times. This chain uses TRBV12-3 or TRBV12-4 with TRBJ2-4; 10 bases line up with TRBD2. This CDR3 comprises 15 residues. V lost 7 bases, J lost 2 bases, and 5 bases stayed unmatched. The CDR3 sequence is CASTHSGGSKNIQYF. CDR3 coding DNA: TGTGCCAGCACGCATAGCGGGGGGTCCAAAAACATTCAGTACTTC.

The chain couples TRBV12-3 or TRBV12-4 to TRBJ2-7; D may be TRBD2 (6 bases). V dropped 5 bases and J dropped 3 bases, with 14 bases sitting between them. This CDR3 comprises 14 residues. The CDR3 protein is CASSTRGGYYEQYF. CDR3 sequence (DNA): TGTGCCAGCAGTACCAGAGGAGGGTACTACGAGCAGTACTTC.

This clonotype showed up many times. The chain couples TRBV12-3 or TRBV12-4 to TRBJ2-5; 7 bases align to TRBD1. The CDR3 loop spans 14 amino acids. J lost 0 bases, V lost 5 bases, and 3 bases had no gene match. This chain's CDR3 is CASSPTGYQETQYF. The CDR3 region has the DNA TGTGCCAGCAGTCCGACAGGGTACCAAGAGACCCAGTACTTC.

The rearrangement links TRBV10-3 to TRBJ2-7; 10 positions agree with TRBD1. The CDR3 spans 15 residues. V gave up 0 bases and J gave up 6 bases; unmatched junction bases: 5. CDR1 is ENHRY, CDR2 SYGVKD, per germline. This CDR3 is CAISESGTGVVEQYF. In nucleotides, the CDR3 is TGTGCCATCAGTGAGTCGGGGACAGGGGTGGTCGAGCAGTACTTC.

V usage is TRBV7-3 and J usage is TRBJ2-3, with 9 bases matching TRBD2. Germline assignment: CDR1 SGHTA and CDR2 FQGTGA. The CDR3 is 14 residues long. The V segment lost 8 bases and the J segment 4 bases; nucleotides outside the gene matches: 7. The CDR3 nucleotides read TGTGCCAGCGCTCTAGCGGGGAACCCAGATACGCAGTATTTT. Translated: CASALAGNPDTQYF.

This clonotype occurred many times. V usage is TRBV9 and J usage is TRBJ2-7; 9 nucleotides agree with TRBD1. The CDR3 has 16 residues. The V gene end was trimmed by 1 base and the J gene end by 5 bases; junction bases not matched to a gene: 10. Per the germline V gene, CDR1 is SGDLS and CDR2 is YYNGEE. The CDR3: CASSVRSGQGIHEQYF. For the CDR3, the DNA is TGTGCCAGCAGCGTAAGATCGGGACAGGGCATCCACGAGCAGTACTTC.